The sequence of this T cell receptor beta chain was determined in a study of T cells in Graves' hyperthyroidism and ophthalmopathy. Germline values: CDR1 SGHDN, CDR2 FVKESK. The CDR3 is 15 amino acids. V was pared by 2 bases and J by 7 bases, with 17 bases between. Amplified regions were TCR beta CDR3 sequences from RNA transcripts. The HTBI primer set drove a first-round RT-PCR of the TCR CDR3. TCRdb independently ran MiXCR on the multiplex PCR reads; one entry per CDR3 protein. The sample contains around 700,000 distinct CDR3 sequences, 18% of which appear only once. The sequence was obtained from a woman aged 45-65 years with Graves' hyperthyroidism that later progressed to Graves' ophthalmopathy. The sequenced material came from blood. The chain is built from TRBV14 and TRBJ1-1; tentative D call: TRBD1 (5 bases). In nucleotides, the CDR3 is TGTGCCAGCAGCCAAAGACAGAGATCCTATGGTGAAGCTTTCTTT. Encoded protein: CASSQRQRSYGEAFF. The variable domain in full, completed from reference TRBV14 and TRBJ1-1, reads EAGVTQFPSHSVIEKGQTVTLRCDPISGHDNLYWYRRVMGKEIKFLLHFVKESKQDESGMPNNRFLAERTGGTYSTLKVQPAELEDSGVYFCASSQRQRSYGEAFFGQGTRLTVV.